This T cell receptor beta chain appears in the sequencing data of a study of CD8 T cells in ankylosing spondylitis. TCRdb analysed the 5' RACE reads with MiXCR anew, one entry per CDR3 protein. The sample holds fewer than 250,000 distinct CDR3 sequences, roughly 24% seen once. Germline assignment: CDR1 MNHEY and CDR2 SVGAGI. Trimming cost V 2 bases and J 2 bases; bases outside gene matches: 3. The length of the CDR3 is 14 residues. The chain links TRBV6-5 to TRBJ2-7; the match to TRBD2 covers 7 bases. The sequenced sample was blood, either unsorted or a sorted T cell fraction (not recorded which). The TCR comes from a male donor with ankylosing spondylitis or in good health (not recorded which). The CDR3 region has the DNA TGTGCCAGCAGTTACGCCCGGGAGGCCTACGAGCAGTACTTC. Translated: CASSYAREAYEQYF.